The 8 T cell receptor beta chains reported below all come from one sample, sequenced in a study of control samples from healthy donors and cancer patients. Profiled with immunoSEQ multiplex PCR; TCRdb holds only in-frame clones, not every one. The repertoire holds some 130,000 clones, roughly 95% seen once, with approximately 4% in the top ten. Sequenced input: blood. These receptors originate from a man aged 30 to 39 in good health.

DNA of the CDR3: TGTGCCAGCGGGGGAAATCCTGAAGCTTTCTTT. Its protein product is CASGGNPEAFF. The chain couples TRBV6-5 to TRBJ1-1; the D gene is possibly TRBD1 (5 bases). Germline V gene sequence: CDR1 MNHEY, CDR2 SVGAGI. The CDR3 runs to 11 residues. The germline V and J ends were trimmed by 8 bases and 6 bases, with 10 bases remaining between them.

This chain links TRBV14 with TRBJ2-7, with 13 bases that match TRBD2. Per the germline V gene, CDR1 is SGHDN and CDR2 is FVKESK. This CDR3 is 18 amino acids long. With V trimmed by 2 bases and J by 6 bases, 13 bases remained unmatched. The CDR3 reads CASSQLLTSGGFLSEQYF. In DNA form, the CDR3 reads TGTGCCAGCAGCCAACTTTTGACTAGCGGGGGGTTCCTCTCCGAGCAGTACTTC.

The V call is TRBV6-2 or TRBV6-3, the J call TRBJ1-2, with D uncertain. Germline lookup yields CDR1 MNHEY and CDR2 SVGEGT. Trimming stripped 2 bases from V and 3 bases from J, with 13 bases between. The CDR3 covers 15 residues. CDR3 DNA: TGTGCCAGCAGTTACGGGAGGGTAGACTACTATGGCTACACCTTC. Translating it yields CASSYGRVDYYGYTF.

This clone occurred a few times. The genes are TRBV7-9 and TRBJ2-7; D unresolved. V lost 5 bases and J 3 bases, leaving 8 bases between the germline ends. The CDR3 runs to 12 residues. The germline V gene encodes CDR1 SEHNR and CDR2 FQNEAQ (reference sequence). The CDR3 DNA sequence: TGTGCCAGCAGCCGGAGCGTCTACGAGCAGTACTTC. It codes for CASSRSVYEQYF.

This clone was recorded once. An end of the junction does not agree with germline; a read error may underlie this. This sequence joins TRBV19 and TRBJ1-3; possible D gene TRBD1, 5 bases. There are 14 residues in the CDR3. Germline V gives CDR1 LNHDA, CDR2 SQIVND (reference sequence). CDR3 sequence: CASSLSATGTKVDF. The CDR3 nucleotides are TGTGCCAGTAGTCTATCTGCCACCGGGACTAAAGTGGATTTT.

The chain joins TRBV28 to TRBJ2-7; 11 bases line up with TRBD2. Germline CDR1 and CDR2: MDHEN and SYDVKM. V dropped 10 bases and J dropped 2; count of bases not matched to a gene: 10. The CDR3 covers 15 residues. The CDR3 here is CATDPSGGPTYEQYF. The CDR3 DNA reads TGTGCCACTGATCCTAGCGGGGGGCCTACCTACGAGCAGTACTTC.

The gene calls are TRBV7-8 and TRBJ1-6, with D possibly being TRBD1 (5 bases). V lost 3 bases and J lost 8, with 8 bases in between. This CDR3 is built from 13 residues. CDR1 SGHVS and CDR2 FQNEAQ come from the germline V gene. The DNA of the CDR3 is TGTGCCAGCAGCTTTTCGGGGGATTCACCCCTCCACTTT. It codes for CASSFSGDSPLHF. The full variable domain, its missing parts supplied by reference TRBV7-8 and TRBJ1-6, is GAGVSQSPRYKVAKRGQDVALRCDPISGHVSLFWYQQALGQGPEFLTYFQNEAQLDKSGLPSDRFFAERPEGSVSTLKIQRTQQEDSAVYLCASSFSGDSPLHFGNGTRLTVT.

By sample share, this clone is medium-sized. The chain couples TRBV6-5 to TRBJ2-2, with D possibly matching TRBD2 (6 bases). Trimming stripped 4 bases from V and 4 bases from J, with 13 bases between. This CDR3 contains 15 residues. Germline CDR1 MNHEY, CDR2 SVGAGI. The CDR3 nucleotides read TGTGCCAGCAGTTCGGGAGACACGTCCACCGGGGAGCTGTTTTTT. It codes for CASSSGDTSTGELFF.